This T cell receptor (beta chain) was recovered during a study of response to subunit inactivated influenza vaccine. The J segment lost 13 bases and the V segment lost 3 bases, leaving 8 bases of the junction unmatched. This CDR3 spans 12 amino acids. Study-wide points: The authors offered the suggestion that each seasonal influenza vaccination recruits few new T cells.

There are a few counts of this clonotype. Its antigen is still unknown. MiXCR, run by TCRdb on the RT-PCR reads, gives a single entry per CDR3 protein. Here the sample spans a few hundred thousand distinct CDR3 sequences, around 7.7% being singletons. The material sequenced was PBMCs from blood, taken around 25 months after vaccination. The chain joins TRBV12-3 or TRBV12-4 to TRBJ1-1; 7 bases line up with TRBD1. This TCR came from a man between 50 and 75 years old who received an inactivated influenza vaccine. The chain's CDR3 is CASSFLTGLFFF. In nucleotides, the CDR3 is TGTGCCAGCAGTTTCCTGACAGGGTTGTTTTTCTTT.